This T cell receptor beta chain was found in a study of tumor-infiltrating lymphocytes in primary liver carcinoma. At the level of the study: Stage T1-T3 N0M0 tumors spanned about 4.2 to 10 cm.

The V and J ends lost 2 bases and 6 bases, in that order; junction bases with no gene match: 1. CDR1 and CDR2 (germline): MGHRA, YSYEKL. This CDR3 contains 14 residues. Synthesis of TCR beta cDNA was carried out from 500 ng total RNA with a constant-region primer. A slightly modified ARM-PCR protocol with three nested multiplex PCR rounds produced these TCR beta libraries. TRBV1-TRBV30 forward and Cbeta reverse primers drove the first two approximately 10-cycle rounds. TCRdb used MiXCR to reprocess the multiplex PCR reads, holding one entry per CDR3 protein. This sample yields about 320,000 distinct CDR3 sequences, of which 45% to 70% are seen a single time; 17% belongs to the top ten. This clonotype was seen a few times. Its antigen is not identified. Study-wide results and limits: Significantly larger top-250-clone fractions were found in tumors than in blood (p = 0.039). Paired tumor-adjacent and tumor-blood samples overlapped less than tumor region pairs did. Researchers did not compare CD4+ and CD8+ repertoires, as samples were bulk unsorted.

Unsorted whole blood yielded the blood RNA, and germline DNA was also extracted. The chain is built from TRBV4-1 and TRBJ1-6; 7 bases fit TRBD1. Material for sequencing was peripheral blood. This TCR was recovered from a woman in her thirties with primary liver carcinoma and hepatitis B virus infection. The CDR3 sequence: CASSQWDSNSPLHF. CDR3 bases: TGCGCCAGCAGCCAATGGGACAGTAATTCACCCCTCCACTTT.